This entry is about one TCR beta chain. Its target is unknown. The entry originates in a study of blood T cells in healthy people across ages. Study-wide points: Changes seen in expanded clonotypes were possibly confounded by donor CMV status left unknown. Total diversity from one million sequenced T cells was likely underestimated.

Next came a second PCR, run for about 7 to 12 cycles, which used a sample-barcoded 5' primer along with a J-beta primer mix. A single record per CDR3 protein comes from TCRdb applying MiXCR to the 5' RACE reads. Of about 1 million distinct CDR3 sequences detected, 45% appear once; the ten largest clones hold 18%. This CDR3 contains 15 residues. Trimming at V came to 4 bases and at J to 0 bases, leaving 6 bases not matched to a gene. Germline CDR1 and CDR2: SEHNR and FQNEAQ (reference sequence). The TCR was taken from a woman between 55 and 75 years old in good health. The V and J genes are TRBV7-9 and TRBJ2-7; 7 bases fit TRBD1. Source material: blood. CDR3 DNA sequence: TGTGCCAGCAGCTCCCCGACAGGGAGCTCCTACGAGCAGTACTTC. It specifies CASSSPTGSSYEQYF.